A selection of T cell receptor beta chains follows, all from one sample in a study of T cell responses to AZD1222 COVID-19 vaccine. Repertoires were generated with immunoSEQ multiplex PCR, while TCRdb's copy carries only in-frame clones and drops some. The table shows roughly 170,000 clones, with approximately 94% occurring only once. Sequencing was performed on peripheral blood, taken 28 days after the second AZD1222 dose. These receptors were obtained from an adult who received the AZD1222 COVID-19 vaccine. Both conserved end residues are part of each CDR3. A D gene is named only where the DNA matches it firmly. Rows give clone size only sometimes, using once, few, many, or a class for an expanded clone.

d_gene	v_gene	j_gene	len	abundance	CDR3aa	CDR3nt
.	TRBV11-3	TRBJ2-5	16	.	CASSSPRDGKRETQYF	TGTGCCAGCAGCTCGCCCCGGGACGGGAAGCGAGAGACCCAGTACTTC
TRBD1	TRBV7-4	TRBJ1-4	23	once	CASSLVGGDRGLGWVATNEKLFF	TGTGCCAGCAGCTTAGTAGGTGGGGACAGGGGGCTGGGTTGGGTTGCAACTAATGAAAAACTGTTTTTT
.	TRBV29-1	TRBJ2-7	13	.	CSVGTDSSYEQYF	TGCAGCGTTGGGACAGACAGCTCCTACGAGCAGTACTTC
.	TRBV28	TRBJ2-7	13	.	CASRTGANYEQYF	TGTGCCAGCAGAACCGGGGCAAACTACGAGCAGTACTTC
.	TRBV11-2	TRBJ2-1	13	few	CASSLDRDNEQFF	TGTGCCAGCAGCTTAGATCGGGACAATGAGCAGTTCTTC
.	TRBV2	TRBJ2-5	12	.	CASRYWQETQYF	TGTGCCAGCAGGTACTGGCAAGAGACCCAGTACTTC
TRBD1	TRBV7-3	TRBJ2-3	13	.	CASSKERDSTQYF	TGTGCCAGCAGCAAGGAGAGGGACAGTACGCAGTATTTT
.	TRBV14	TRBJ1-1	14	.	CASSQYYADTEAFF	TGTGCCAGCAGCCAATACTATGCGGACACTGAAGCTTTCTTT
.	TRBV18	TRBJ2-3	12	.	CASSTDTDTQYF	TGTGCCAGCTCGACAGACACAGATACGCAGTATTTT
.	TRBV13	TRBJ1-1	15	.	CASSVLGRKNTEAFF	TGTGCCAGCAGCGTGTTGGGACGGAAGAACACTGAAGCTTTCTTT
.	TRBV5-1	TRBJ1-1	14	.	CASSLNPTVTEAFF	TGCGCCAGCAGCTTGAACCCCACGGTCACTGAAGCTTTCTTT
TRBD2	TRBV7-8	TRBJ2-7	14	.	CASVPGRWGDEQYF	TGTGCCAGCGTCCCCGGGAGGTGGGGGGACGAGCAGTACTTC
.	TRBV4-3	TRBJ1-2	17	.	CASSPAAGLPGSYGYTF	TGCGCCAGCAGCCCCGCCGCCGGTCTTCCAGGCTCGTATGGCTACACCTTC
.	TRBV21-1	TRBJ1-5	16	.	CASSKARRKSNQPQHF	TGTGCCAGCAGCAAAGCTAGGCGTAAGAGCAATCAGCCCCAGCATTTT
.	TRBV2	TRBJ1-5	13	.	CASSEGGNQPQHF	TGTGCCAGCAGTGAGGGTGGCAATCAGCCCCAGCATTTT
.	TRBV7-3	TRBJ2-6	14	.	CASSPLGGANVLTF	TGTGCCAGCAGCCCCCTCGGTGGGGCCAACGTCCTGACTTTC
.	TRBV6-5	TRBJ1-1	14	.	CASSYSGAPTEAFF	TGTGCCAGCAGTTATTCGGGGGCGCCGACTGAAGCTTTCTTT
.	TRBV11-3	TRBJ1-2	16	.	CASSLDSRRTGEGYTF	TGTGCCAGCAGCTTAGATTCCCGACGGACCGGAGAGGGCTACACCTTC
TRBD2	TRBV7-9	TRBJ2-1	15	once	CASSLVTSGSHEQFF	TGTGCCAGCAGCTTAGTGACTAGCGGGAGCCATGAGCAGTTCTTC
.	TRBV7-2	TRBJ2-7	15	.	CASSLVGGMLSEQYF	TGTGCCAGCAGCTTAGTGGGTGGGATGCTCTCCGAGCAGTACTTC
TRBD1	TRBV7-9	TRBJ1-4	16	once	CASSLTGGPTNEKLFF	TGTGCCAGCAGCCTTACAGGGGGCCCAACTAATGAAAAACTGTTTTTT
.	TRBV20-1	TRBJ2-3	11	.	CSASHRDTEYF	TGCAGTGCCTCCCACCGGGACACGGAGTATTTT
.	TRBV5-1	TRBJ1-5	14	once	CASSTRGEGQPQHF	TGCGCCAGCAGTACTCGGGGCGAGGGTCAGCCCCAGCATTTT
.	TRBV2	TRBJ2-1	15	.	CASSVVRGIYNEQFF	TGTGCCAGCAGTGTAGTTAGGGGAATCTACAATGAGCAGTTCTTC
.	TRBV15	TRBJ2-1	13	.	CATSPAIYNEQFF	TGTGCCACCAGTCCTGCTATCTACAATGAGCAGTTCTTC
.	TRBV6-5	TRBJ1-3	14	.	CASSYEAAGNTIYF	TGTGCCAGCAGTTACGAGGCGGCTGGAAACACCATATATTTT
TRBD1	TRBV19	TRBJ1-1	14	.	CASRITGANTEAFF	TGTGCCAGTAGGATCACAGGGGCGAACACTGAAGCTTTCTTT
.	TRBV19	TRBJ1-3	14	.	CASSIEGRGNTIYF	TGTGCCAGTAGTATAGAGGGTCGGGGAAACACCATATATTTT
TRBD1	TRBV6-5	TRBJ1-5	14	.	CASSRGQGYQPQHF	TGTGCCAGCAGTAGGGGACAGGGTTATCAGCCCCAGCATTTT
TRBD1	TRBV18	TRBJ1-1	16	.	CASSPDRAGVNTEAFF	TGTGCCAGCTCCCCGGACAGGGCTGGAGTGAACACTGAAGCTTTCTTT
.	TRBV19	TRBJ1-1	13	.	CASSISGGIEAFF	TGTGCCAGTAGTATTTCCGGGGGGATTGAAGCTTTCTTT
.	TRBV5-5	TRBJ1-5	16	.	CASSLFLTASNQPQHF	TGTGCCAGCAGCTTGTTCCTGACAGCTAGCAATCAGCCCCAGCATTTT
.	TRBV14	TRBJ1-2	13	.	CASSPSTDYGYTF	TGTGCCAGCAGCCCCTCGACAGACTATGGCTACACCTTC
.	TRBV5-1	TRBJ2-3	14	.	CASSLGKPTDTQYF	TGCGCCAGCAGCTTGGGCAAACCCACAGATACGCAGTATTTT
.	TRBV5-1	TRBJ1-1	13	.	CASSLEEHTEAFF	TGCGCCAGCAGCTTGGAAGAACACACTGAAGCTTTCTTT